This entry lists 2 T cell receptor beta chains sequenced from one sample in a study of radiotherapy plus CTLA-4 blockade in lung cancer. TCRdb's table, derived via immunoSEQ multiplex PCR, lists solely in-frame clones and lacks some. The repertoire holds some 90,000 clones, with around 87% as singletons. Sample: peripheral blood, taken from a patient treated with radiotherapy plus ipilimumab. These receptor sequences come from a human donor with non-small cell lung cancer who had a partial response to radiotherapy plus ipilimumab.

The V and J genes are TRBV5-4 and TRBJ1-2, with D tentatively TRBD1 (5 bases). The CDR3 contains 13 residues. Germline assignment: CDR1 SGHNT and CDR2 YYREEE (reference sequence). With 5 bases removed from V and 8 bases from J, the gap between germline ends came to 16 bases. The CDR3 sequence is CASSSGTRGGYTF. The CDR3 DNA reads TGTGCCAGCAGTTCCGGGACTAGGGGAGGCTACACCTTC.

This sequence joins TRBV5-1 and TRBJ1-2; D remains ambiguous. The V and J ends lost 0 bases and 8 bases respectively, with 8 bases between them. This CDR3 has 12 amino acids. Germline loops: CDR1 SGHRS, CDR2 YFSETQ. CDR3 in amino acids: CASSLERRGYTF. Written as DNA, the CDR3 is TGCGCCAGCAGCTTGGAACGGCGGGGCTACACCTTC.